Sequencing of this T cell receptor beta chain was carried out in a study of metastatic and nonmetastatic thyroid tumors. Across the study: Repertoires from blood and tumor or nodule tissue of malignant and benign thyroid patients were compared.

This clone was detected many times. Not a single patient had been given any form of treatment at any point before undergoing thyroid surgery. The CDR3 has 13 residues. Germline V gene data show CDR1 as MNHNS and CDR2 as SASEGT. V was cut by 6 bases and J by 5 bases, with 12 bases left in between. TCRdb re-clonotyped the PCR reads via MiXCR. The table lists approximately 58,000 clones, roughly 20% of them singletons. The rearrangement uses TRBV6-1 and TRBJ2-3, with D uncertain. The specimen was blood. The clonotype comes from a female donor with papillary thyroid cancer or a benign thyroid nodule (not recorded which). Some clones in this sample may be carry-over from other donors' samples. The CDR3 nucleotides read TGTGCCAGCAGGACCCCCGGAGAAGATACGCAGTATTTT. This codes for CASRTPGEDTQYF.